This T cell receptor beta chain came from a study of blood T cell repertoires in COVID-19. Overall study: COVID-19 samples collected from the United States, Italy and Spain covered acute and convalescent phases.

The data were produced by immunoSEQ multiplex PCR, yet TCRdb's version contains in-frame clones alone and is incomplete. Seen here are 150,000 to 200,000 clones, approximately 82% observed once, and the top ten hold roughly 6.4%. Trimming removed 3 bases from V and 2 bases from J; junction bases left unmatched: 10. The V gene's germline CDR1 is MNHEY and CDR2 SMNVEV (reference sequence). The CDR3 is 17 residues long. The V and J genes are TRBV27 and TRBJ2-5; TRBD2 matches 9 bases. This sequence originates from a woman aged 40 to 49 with COVID-19, enrolled during active disease. The sample taken for sequencing was peripheral blood. DNA of the CDR3: TGTGCCAGCAGTTTTTTCCCTCAGCGGGGGGCACAAGAGACCCAGTACTTC. Translating it yields CASSFFPQRGAQETQYF.